The sequence of this T cell receptor beta chain was determined in a study of CD8 T cells in Susac syndrome. CDR1 is LNHDA and CDR2 is SQIVND in the germline V gene (reference sequence). The CDR3 covers 18 residues. V trimming: 3 bases; J trimming: 0 bases; junction bases outside the gene matches: 7. It was with random hexamers that 0.5 to 1 ug RNA was reverse transcribed. Using its own MiXCR run on the immunoSEQ multiplex PCR reads, TCRdb lists one record per CDR3 protein. The table has a few hundred thousand distinct CDR3 sequences, 70% to 90% seen once; the top ten hold about 0.22%. Sequencing was done on a sample of CD8+ T cells from PBMCs. The source is a human donor with multiple sclerosis. The V call is TRBV19, the J call TRBJ2-1; TRBD2 matches at 11 bases. CDR3 sequence reads: CASSMTSGMLSSYNEQFF. In DNA, the CDR3 is TGTGCCAGTAGTATGACTAGCGGGATGCTAAGCTCCTACAATGAGCAGTTCTTC. The complete variable domain, with remaining parts taken from reference TRBV19 and TRBJ2-1, reads DGGITQSPKYLFRKEGQNVTLSCEQNLNHDAMYWYRQDPGQGLRLIYYSQIVNDFQKGDIAEGYSVSREKKESFPLTVTSAQKNPTAFYLCASSMTSGMLSSYNEQFFGPGTRLTVL.